This T cell receptor (beta chain) was sequenced for a study of T-cell memory formation after mild COVID-19. TCRdb reprocessed the 5' RACE reads with MiXCR, giving one entry per CDR3 protein. The top ten clones hold roughly 21% of a sample with about 400,000 distinct CDR3 sequences, more than 15% of them seen once. This clonotype came up a few times. Sequences were obtained from PBMCs or a T cell subset sorted from them (not recorded which). This TCR derives from a young man who had mild COVID-19 (a few samples of this study predate the infection). Cell type and time point are not known.

The CDR3 region is CASSQRQEDNEQFF. CDR3 sequence (DNA): TGTGCCAGCAGCCAGAGACAGGAGGACAATGAGCAGTTCTTC. The V call is TRBV9, the J call TRBJ2-1; possible D gene TRBD1, 6 bases. Trimming took off 4 bases at V and 5 bases at J, with 13 bases between the two ends. Per germline, CDR1 SGDLS and CDR2 YYNGEE. CDR3 size: 14 residues. The whole variable domain, filled in from reference TRBV9 and TRBJ2-1, reads DSGVTQTPKHLITATGQRVTLRCSPRSGDLSVYWYQQSLDQGLQFLIQYYNGEERAKGNILERFSAQQFPDLHSELNLSSLELGDSALYFCASSQRQEDNEQFFGPGTRLTVL.